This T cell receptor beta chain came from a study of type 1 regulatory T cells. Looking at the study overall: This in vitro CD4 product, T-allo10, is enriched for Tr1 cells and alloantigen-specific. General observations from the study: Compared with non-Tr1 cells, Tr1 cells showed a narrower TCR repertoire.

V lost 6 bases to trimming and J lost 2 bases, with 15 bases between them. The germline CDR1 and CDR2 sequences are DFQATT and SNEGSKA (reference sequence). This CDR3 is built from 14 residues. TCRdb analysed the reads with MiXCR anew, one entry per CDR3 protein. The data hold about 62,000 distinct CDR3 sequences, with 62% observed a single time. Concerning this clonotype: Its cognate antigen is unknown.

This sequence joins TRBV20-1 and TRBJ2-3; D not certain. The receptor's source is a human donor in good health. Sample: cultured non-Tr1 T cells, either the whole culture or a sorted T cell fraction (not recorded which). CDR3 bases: TGCAGTGCCCCGGACCTCGCCAACACAGATACGCAGTATTTT. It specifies CSAPDLANTDTQYF.